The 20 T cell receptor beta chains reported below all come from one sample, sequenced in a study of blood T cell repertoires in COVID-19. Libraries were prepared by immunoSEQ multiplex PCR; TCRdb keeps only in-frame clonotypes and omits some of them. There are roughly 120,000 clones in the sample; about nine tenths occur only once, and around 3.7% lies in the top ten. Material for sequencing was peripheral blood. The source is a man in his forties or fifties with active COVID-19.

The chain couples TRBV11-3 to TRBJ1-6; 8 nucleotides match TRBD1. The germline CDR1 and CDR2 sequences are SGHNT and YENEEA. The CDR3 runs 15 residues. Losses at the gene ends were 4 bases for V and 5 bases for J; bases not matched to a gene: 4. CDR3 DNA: TGTGCCAGCAGCTCTCGGACAGGGAATAATTCACCCCTCCACTTT. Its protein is CASSSRTGNNSPLHF.

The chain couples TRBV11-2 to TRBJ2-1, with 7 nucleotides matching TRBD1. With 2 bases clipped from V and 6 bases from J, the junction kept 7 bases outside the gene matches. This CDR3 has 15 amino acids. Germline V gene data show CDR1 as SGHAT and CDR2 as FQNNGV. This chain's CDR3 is CASSLRSGGFNEQFF. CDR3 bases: TGTGCCAGCAGCTTAAGGTCAGGGGGTTTCAATGAGCAGTTCTTC. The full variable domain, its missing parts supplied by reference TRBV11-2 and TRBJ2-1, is EAGVAQSPRYKIIEKRQSVAFWCNPISGHATLYWYQQILGQGPKLLIQFQNNGVVDDSQLPKDRFSAERLKGVDSTLKIQPAKLEDSAVYLCASSLRSGGFNEQFFGPGTRLTVL.

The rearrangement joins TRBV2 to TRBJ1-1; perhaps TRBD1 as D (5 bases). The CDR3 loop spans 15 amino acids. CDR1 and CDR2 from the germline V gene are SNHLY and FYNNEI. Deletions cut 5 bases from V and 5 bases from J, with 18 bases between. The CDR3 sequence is CASSYDPGLKTEAFF. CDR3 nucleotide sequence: TGTGCCAGCAGTTACGATCCGGGACTAAAAACTGAAGCTTTCTTT.

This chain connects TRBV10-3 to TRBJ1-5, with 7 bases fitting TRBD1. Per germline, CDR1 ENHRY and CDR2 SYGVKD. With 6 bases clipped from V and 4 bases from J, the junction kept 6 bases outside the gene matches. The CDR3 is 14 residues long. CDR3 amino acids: CAISDRAQNQPQHF. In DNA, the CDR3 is TGTGCCATCAGCGACAGGGCACAAAATCAGCCCCAGCATTTT.

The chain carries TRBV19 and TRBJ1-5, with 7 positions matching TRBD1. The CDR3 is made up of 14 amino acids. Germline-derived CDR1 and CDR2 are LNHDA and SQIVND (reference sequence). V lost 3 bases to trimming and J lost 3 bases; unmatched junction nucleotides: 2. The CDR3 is CASSMGQINQPQHF. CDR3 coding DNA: TGTGCCAGTAGTATGGGACAGATCAATCAGCCCCAGCATTTT. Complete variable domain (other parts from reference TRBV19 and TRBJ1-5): DGGITQSPKYLFRKEGQNVTLSCEQNLNHDAMYWYRQDPGQGLRLIYYSQIVNDFQKGDIAEGYSVSREKKESFPLTVTSAQKNPTAFYLCASSMGQINQPQHFGDGTRLSIL.

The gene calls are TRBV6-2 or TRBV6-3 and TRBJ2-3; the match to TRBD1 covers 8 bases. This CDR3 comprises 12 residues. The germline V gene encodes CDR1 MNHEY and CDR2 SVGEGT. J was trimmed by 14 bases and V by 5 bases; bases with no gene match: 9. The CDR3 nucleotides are TGTGCCAGCAGTCTAGGGACAGGTTCTCGGTATTTT. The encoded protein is CASSLGTGSRYF.

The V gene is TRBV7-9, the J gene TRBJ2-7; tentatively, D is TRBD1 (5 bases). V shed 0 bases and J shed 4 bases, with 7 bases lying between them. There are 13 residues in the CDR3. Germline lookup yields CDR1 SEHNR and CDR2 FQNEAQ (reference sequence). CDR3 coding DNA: TGTGCCAGCAGCTTAGCCTGGACATACGAGCAGTACGTC. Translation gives CASSLAWTYEQYV.

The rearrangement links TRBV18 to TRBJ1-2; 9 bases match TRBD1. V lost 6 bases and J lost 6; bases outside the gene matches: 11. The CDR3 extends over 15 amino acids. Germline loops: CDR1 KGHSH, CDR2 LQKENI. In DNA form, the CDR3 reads TGTGCCAGCTCGGAGTTACAGGGGGCGTCTGATGGCTACACCTTC. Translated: CASSELQGASDGYTF.

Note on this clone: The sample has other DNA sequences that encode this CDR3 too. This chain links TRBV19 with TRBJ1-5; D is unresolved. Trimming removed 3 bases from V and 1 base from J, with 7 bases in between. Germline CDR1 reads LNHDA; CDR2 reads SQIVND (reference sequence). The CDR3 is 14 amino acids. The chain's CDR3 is CASSIGQSNQPQHF. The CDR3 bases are TGTGCCAGTAGTATTGGGCAGAGCAATCAGCCCCAGCATTTT.

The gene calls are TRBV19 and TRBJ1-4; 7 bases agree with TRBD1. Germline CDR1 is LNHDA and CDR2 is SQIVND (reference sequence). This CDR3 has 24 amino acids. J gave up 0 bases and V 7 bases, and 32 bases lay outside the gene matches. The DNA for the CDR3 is TGTGCCAGTACCCCAGCAGACTACAGGGGACGCGCCAGCAACTGGCTCGCAACTAATGAAAAACTGTTTTTT. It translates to CASTPADYRGRASNWLATNEKLFF.

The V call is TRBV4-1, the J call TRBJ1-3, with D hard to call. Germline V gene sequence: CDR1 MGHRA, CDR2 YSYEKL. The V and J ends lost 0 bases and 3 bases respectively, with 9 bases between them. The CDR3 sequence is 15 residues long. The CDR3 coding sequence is TGCGCCAGCAGCCAAGATCCGGGGAGTGGAAACACCATATATTTT. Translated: CASSQDPGSGNTIYF.

The CDR3 bases are TGTGCCAGCAGTCCCCGGGACAGACTTAATGAAAAACTGTTTTTT. Its translation: CASSPRDRLNEKLFF. The genes are TRBV27 and TRBJ1-4, with TRBD1 identical over 7 bases. CDR3 length: 15 amino acids. CDR1 and CDR2 from the germline V gene are MNHEY and SMNVEV (reference sequence). V lost 5 bases, J lost 4 bases, and 7 bases stayed unmatched.

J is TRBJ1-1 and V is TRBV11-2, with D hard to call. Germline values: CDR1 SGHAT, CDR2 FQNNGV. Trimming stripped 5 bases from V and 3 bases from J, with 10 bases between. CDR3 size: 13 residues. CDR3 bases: TGTGCCAGCAGCCCCCGATCAGACACTGAAGCTTTCTTT. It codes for CASSPRSDTEAFF.

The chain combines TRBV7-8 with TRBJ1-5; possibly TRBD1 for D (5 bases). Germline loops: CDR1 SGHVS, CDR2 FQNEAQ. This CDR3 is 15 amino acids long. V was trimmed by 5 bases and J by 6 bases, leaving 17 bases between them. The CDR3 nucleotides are TGTGCCAGCAGCCCGAGTTCAGGGTTGGGTCAGCCCCAGCATTTT. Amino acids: CASSPSSGLGQPQHF. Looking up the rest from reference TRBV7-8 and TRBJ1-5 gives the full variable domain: GAGVSQSPRYKVAKRGQDVALRCDPISGHVSLFWYQQALGQGPEFLTYFQNEAQLDKSGLPSDRFFAERPEGSVSTLKIQRTQQEDSAVYLCASSPSSGLGQPQHFGDGTRLSIL.

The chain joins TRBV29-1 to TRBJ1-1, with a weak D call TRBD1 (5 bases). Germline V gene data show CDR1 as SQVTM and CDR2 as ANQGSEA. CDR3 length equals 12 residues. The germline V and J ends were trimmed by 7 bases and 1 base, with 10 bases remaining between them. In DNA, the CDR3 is TGCAGCGGGGGACGGTGGAACACTGAAGCTTTCTTT. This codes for CSGGRWNTEAFF.

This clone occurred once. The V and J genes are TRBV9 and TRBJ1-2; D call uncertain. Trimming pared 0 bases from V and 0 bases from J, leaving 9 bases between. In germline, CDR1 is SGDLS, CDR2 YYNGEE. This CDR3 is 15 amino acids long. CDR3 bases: TGTGCCAGCAGCGTAGGGGGAGTCTCTAACTATGGCTACACCTTC. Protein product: CASSVGGVSNYGYTF.

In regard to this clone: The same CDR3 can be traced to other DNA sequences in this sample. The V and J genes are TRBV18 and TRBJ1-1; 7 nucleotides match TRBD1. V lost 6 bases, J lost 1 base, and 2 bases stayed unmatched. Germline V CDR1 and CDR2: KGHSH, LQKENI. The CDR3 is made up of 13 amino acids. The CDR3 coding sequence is TGTGCCAGCTCCGGACAGGCGAACACTGAAGCTTTCTTT. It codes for CASSGQANTEAFF. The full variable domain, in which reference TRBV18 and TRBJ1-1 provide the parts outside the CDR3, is NAGVMQNPRHLVRRRGQEARLRCSPMKGHSHVYWYRQLPEEGLKFMVYLQKENIIDESGMPKERFSAEFPKEGPSILRIQQVVRGDSAAYFCASSGQANTEAFFGQGTRLTVV.

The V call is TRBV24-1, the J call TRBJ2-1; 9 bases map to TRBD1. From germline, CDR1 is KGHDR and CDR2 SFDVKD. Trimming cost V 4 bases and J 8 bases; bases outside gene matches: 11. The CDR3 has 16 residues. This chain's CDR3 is CATSEHPGQGVHEQFF. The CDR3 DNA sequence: TGTGCCACCAGTGAACATCCGGGACAGGGTGTCCATGAGCAGTTCTTC.

The CDR3 DNA sequence: TGTGCCAGCTCAACGGGACAAAAAGAGACCCAGTACTTC. It specifies CASSTGQKETQYF. This rearrangement joins TRBV18 to TRBJ2-5; D might be TRBD1 (6 bases). Germline assignment: CDR1 KGHSH and CDR2 LQKENI. Trimming removed 5 bases from V and 3 bases from J, with 10 bases in between. CDR3 length: 13 residues.

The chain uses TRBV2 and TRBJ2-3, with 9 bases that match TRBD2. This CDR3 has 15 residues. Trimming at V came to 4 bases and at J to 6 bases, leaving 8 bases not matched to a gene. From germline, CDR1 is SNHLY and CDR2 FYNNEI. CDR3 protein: CASSGGTSLSDTQYF. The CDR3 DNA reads TGTGCCAGCAGTGGTGGGACTAGCCTCTCGGATACGCAGTATTTT.